A selection of T cell receptor beta chains follows, all from one sample in a study of blood T cell repertoires in COVID-19. Produced via immunoSEQ multiplex PCR; TCRdb's table is partial and in-frame only. The table has a few hundred thousand clones, roughly 85% seen once. Sequences were obtained from peripheral blood. Receptors originate from a human donor in a cohort sampled during active COVID-19. CDR3s include the opening cysteine and the closing phenylalanine or tryptophan. The D gene is left open where the match is weak. Size values are once, few and many counts, or a class for expanded clones, and some rows have none.

V gene: TRBV18; D gene: TRBD1; J gene: TRBJ1-6; clone size: NA; CDR3 DNA: TGTGCCAGCTCACAGGGACAGCAAGATAATTCACCCCTCCACTTT; CDR3 protein: CASSQGQQDNSPLHF
V gene: TRBV29-1; D gene: NA; J gene: TRBJ2-1; clone size: NA; CDR3 DNA: TGCAGCGTTGTGCCTCGGAGCTCCTACAATGAGCAGTTCTTC; CDR3 protein: CSVVPRSSYNEQFF
V gene: TRBV19; D gene: TRBD1; J gene: TRBJ2-3; clone size: once; CDR3 DNA: TGTGCCAGTAGGGATGGACAGGACGCCACAGATACGCAGTATTTT; CDR3 protein: CASRDGQDATDTQYF
V gene: TRBV19; D gene: NA; J gene: TRBJ1-1; clone size: NA; CDR3 DNA: TGTGCCAGTAGTGACCGACAGGTTATGAACACTGAAGCTTTCTTT; CDR3 protein: CASSDRQVMNTEAFF
V gene: TRBV15; D gene: NA; J gene: TRBJ1-3; clone size: NA; CDR3 DNA: TGTGCCACCAGCAGGGCGCAGGGCGGAAACACCATATATTTT; CDR3 protein: CATSRAQGGNTIYF
V gene: TRBV5-1; D gene: TRBD1; J gene: TRBJ1-5; clone size: NA; CDR3 DNA: TGCGCCAGCAGCTTGGCTCCAGGGGGCCAGCCCCAGCATTTT; CDR3 protein: CASSLAPGGQPQHF
V gene: TRBV6-5; D gene: TRBD1; J gene: TRBJ1-4; clone size: NA; CDR3 DNA: TGTGCCAGCAGGGGACAGGCCGCAACTAATGAAAAACTGTTTTTT; CDR3 protein: CASRGQAATNEKLFF
V gene: TRBV5-1; D gene: NA; J gene: TRBJ1-4; clone size: NA; CDR3 DNA: TGCGCCAGCAAGTTGGTACAGGATGAAAAACTGTTTTTT; CDR3 protein: CASKLVQDEKLFF
V gene: TRBV9; D gene: TRBD1; J gene: TRBJ1-6; clone size: large; CDR3 DNA: TGTGCCAGCAGCGTAGGGACAGGGAGTTCACCCCTCCACTTT; CDR3 protein: CASSVGTGSSPLHF
V gene: TRBV5-6; D gene: TRBD1; J gene: TRBJ1-1; clone size: NA; CDR3 DNA: TGTGCCAGCAGCCTCGGGACAGGGAACACTGAAGCTTTCTTT; CDR3 protein: CASSLGTGNTEAFF
V gene: TRBV5-5; D gene: NA; J gene: TRBJ2-3; clone size: NA; CDR3 DNA: TGTGCCAGCAGCTTCCAGAGGATGACAGATACGCAGTATTTT; CDR3 protein: CASSFQRMTDTQYF
V gene: TRBV2; D gene: NA; J gene: TRBJ1-1; clone size: NA; CDR3 DNA: TGTGCCAGCAAGAGGGAGGATGCAATGAACACTGAAGCTTTCTTT; CDR3 protein: CASKREDAMNTEAFF
V gene: TRBV5-1; D gene: TRBD1; J gene: TRBJ1-5; clone size: NA; CDR3 DNA: TGCGCCAGCAGCTTGGGGACAGGGGGCAATCAGCCCCAGCATTTT; CDR3 protein: CASSLGTGGNQPQHF
V gene: TRBV12-3/TRBV12-4; D gene: TRBD1; J gene: TRBJ1-1; clone size: NA; CDR3 DNA: TGTGCCAGTCGGGACAGCATGAACACTGAAGCTTTCTTT; CDR3 protein: CASRDSMNTEAFF
V gene: TRBV5-1; D gene: NA; J gene: TRBJ1-2; clone size: few; CDR3 DNA: TGCGCCAGCAGCGAGTCCAGGAGGGACTATGGCTACACCTTC; CDR3 protein: CASSESRRDYGYTF
V gene: TRBV6-6; D gene: TRBD1; J gene: TRBJ2-6; clone size: NA; CDR3 DNA: TGTGCCAGCAGTCGACGAGGGGGGACAGGGGACGGGGCCAACGTCCTGACTTTC; CDR3 protein: CASSRRGGTGDGANVLTF
V gene: TRBV5-3; D gene: NA; J gene: TRBJ1-6; clone size: NA; CDR3 DNA: TGTGCCAGAAGCATGTCCGGCCTCTCGTCCGGGGAATATAATTCACCCCTCCACTTT; CDR3 protein: CARSMSGLSSGEYNSPLHF
V gene: TRBV23-1; D gene: NA; J gene: TRBJ2-2; clone size: NA; CDR3 DNA: TGCGCCAGCAGTCAGACGGACTCGGTAAACACCGGGGAGCTGTTTTTT; CDR3 protein: CASSQTDSVNTGELFF
V gene: TRBV11-1; D gene: TRBD1; J gene: TRBJ1-1; clone size: NA; CDR3 DNA: TGTGCCAGCAGCTTAGGACAGGGTGAGGAAGCTTTCTTT; CDR3 protein: CASSLGQGEEAFF
V gene: TRBV7-9; D gene: NA; J gene: TRBJ1-2; clone size: NA; CDR3 DNA: TGTGCCAGCAGCCCGACAGGTCTCTATGGCTACACCTTC; CDR3 protein: CASSPTGLYGYTF
V gene: TRBV7-9; D gene: TRBD1; J gene: TRBJ1-2; clone size: NA; CDR3 DNA: TGTGCCAGCAGCTTATTAGGGGGGACAGAACATGGCTACACCTTC; CDR3 protein: CASSLLGGTEHGYTF
V gene: TRBV25-1; D gene: TRBD1; J gene: TRBJ2-1; clone size: NA; CDR3 DNA: TGTGCCAGCAGTCGGACAGGAGGCAGACTTGAGGAGCAGTTCTTC; CDR3 protein: CASSRTGGRLEEQFF
V gene: TRBV2; D gene: TRBD2; J gene: TRBJ2-7; clone size: few; CDR3 DNA: TGTGCCAGCAGTGGGGGGGGATACGAGCAGTACTTC; CDR3 protein: CASSGGGYEQYF
V gene: TRBV7-2; D gene: NA; J gene: TRBJ2-5; clone size: NA; CDR3 DNA: TGTGCCAGCAGCCCTTACCAAGAGACCCAGTACTTC; CDR3 protein: CASSPYQETQYF
V gene: TRBV19; D gene: NA; J gene: TRBJ2-4; clone size: once; CDR3 DNA: TGTGCCAGTACCCCGGCGGGAATTGGCAAAAACATTCAGTACTTC; CDR3 protein: CASTPAGIGKNIQYF
V gene: TRBV4-1; D gene: TRBD1; J gene: TRBJ1-4; clone size: NA; CDR3 DNA: TGCGCCAGCAGCCAAGTAGGGGGACAGGCTGAAAAACTGTTTTTT; CDR3 protein: CASSQVGGQAEKLFF
V gene: TRBV28; D gene: TRBD1; J gene: TRBJ1-2; clone size: NA; CDR3 DNA: TGTGCCAGCAGCCTCACAGGGGGCCTATATGGCTACACCTTC; CDR3 protein: CASSLTGGLYGYTF
V gene: TRBV30; D gene: NA; J gene: TRBJ2-5; clone size: NA; CDR3 DNA: TGTGCCTGGGGGGGGGCGGGCGAGACCCAGTACTTC; CDR3 protein: CAWGGAGETQYF
V gene: TRBV9; D gene: NA; J gene: TRBJ1-3; clone size: NA; CDR3 DNA: TGTGCCAGCAGCGTAAGGGAGACAGGTTACTCTGGAAACACCATATATTTT; CDR3 protein: CASSVRETGYSGNTIYF
V gene: TRBV3-1/TRBV3-2; D gene: TRBD2; J gene: TRBJ2-3; clone size: many; CDR3 DNA: TGTGCCAGCAGCCGAGTAGCGGGGGGGAGCACAGATACGCAGTATTTT; CDR3 protein: CASSRVAGGSTDTQYF
V gene: TRBV11-3; D gene: NA; J gene: TRBJ1-1; clone size: NA; CDR3 DNA: TGTGCCAGCAGCTTACAGTGGAACACTGAAGCTTTCTTT; CDR3 protein: CASSLQWNTEAFF
V gene: TRBV6-5; D gene: TRBD1; J gene: TRBJ2-7; clone size: NA; CDR3 DNA: TGTGCCAGCAGTTACTCGGTGGGACAGCTCTCCTACGAGCAGTACTTC; CDR3 protein: CASSYSVGQLSYEQYF
V gene: TRBV9; D gene: NA; J gene: TRBJ2-7; clone size: NA; CDR3 DNA: TGTGCCAGCAGCGTAGAACTCGGGGTGGAGAACGAGCAGTACTTC; CDR3 protein: CASSVELGVENEQYF
V gene: TRBV11-3; D gene: NA; J gene: TRBJ1-3; clone size: NA; CDR3 DNA: TGTGCCAGCAGCTTAGGCGGGGAGAACACCATATATTTT; CDR3 protein: CASSLGGENTIYF
V gene: TRBV7-8; D gene: TRBD1; J gene: TRBJ1-1; clone size: NA; CDR3 DNA: TGTGCCAGCAGCGCGGGACAGGGGATGAACACTGAAGCTTTCTTT; CDR3 protein: CASSAGQGMNTEAFF
V gene: TRBV5-6; D gene: NA; J gene: TRBJ1-1; clone size: many; CDR3 DNA: TGTGCCAGCAGTCCTCTATCGAACACTGAAGCTTTCTTT; CDR3 protein: CASSPLSNTEAFF
V gene: TRBV7-8; D gene: TRBD1; J gene: TRBJ1-1; clone size: once; CDR3 DNA: TGTGCCAGCAGCTCGCCAAGACAGGGACTAGCCTTGGGCGGCACTGAAGCTTTCTTT; CDR3 protein: CASSSPRQGLALGGTEAFF
V gene: TRBV5-1; D gene: NA; J gene: TRBJ2-1; clone size: NA; CDR3 DNA: TGCGCCAGCAGCCCGAGAGACAGTACTTTAGACAATGAGCAGTTCTTC; CDR3 protein: CASSPRDSTLDNEQFF
V gene: TRBV7-3; D gene: NA; J gene: TRBJ2-1; clone size: NA; CDR3 DNA: TGTGCCAGCAGCTTAAGCGAGAATGAGCAGTTCTTC; CDR3 protein: CASSLSENEQFF
V gene: TRBV28; D gene: NA; J gene: TRBJ2-3; clone size: NA; CDR3 DNA: TGTGCCAGCAGTGGGGGGACCCATACAGATACGCAGTATTTT; CDR3 protein: CASSGGTHTDTQYF
V gene: TRBV27; D gene: TRBD1; J gene: TRBJ2-2; clone size: once; CDR3 DNA: TGTGCCAGCAGTTCGGGACAGGGGGCCGCCGGGGAGCTGTTTTTT; CDR3 protein: CASSSGQGAAGELFF
V gene: TRBV7-3; D gene: NA; J gene: TRBJ2-2; clone size: NA; CDR3 DNA: TGTGCCAGCAGCTTTACGAGGGAAGCCGGGGAGCTGTTTTTT; CDR3 protein: CASSFTREAGELFF
V gene: TRBV29-1; D gene: NA; J gene: TRBJ1-2; clone size: NA; CDR3 DNA: TGCAGCGTTGCGGGGGGAGGGGCGGGTGGCTACACCTTC; CDR3 protein: CSVAGGGAGGYTF
V gene: TRBV21-1; D gene: NA; J gene: TRBJ2-5; clone size: NA; CDR3 DNA: TGTGCCAGCAGAAAACAGGGCACCAAAGAGACCCAGTACTTC; CDR3 protein: CASRKQGTKETQYF
V gene: TRBV27; D gene: NA; J gene: TRBJ2-1; clone size: NA; CDR3 DNA: TGTGCCAGCAGTTTATCTTATCCCTCCAATGAGCAGTTCTTC; CDR3 protein: CASSLSYPSNEQFF